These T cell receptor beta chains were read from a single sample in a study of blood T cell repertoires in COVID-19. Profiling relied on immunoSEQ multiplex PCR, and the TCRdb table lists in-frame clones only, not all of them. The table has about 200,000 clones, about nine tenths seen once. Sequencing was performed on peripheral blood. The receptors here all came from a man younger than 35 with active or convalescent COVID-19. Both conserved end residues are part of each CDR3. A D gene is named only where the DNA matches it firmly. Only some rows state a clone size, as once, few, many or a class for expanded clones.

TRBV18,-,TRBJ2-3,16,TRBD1,TGTGCCAGCTCACCGAACAGGGGTGGAAGCACAGATACGCAGTATTTT,CASSPNRGGSTDTQYF
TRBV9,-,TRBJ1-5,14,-,TGTGCCAGCAGCGCCGACAGCCTCAATCAGCCCCAGCATTTT,CASSADSLNQPQHF
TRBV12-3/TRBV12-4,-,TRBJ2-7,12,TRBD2,TGTGCCAGCTCCTGGGAGGGTTGGGAGCAGTACTTC,CASSWEGWEQYF
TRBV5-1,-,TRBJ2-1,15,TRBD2,TGCGCCAGCAGCTTGGAAGGTAGGGGAGGGGATGAGCAGTTCTTC,CASSLEGRGGDEQFF
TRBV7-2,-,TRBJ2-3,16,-,TGTGCCAGCAGCTTATTGGCGGCCACTAGCACAGATACGCAGTATTTT,CASSLLAATSTDTQYF
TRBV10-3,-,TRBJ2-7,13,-,TGTGCCATCAGTGAACAGGGAATCTACGAGCAGTACTTC,CAISEQGIYEQYF
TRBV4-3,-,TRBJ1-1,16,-,TGCGCCAGCAGCCAATCCAACAGGGTTGGGTACACTGAAGCTTTCTTT,CASSQSNRVGYTEAFF
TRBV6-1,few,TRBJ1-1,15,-,TGTGCCAGCAGTGAGGTGGGACACCGAAACACTGAAGCTTTCTTT,CASSEVGHRNTEAFF
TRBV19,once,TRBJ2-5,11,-,TGTGCCAGTAGGCAGGTGGAGACCCAGTACTTC,CASRQVETQYF
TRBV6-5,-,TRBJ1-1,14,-,TGTGCCAGCAGCTCCACGGGGGGGAACACTGAAGCTTTCTTT,CASSSTGGNTEAFF
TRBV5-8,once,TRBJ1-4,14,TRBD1,TGTGCCAGCAGATATGGGACAGGGTATGAAAAACTGTTTTTT,CASRYGTGYEKLFF
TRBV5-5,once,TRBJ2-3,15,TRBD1,TGTGCCAGCAGCTTACCAGGGGGAATCCCAGATACGCAGTATTTT,CASSLPGGIPDTQYF
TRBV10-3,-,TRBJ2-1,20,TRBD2,TGTGCCATCAGTGAGTCCGGGACTAGCGGGAGGTTCAGCTCCTACAATGAGCAGTTCTTC,CAISESGTSGRFSSYNEQFF
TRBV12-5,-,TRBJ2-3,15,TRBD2,TGTGCTAGTGGTTGGGGGGGTGGCTCGACAGATACGCAGTATTTT,CASGWGGGSTDTQYF
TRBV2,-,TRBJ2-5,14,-,TGTGCCAGCAGTGCAGCGGACACCACCGAGACCCAGTACTTC,CASSAADTTETQYF
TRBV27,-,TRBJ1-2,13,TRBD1,TGTGCCAGCAGTTCAGACGACAGGGATGACTACACCTTC,CASSSDDRDDYTF
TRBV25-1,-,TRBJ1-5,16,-,TGTGCCAGCAGTGAATCCGGCAGGGGAGGCAATCAGCCCCAGCATTTT,CASSESGRGGNQPQHF
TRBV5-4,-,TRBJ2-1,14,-,TGTGCCAGCAGCTTGGCGGGGGGCGACAATGAGCAGTTCTTC,CASSLAGGDNEQFF
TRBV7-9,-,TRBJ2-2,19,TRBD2,TGTGCCAGCAGCCCTTCTCTGACTAGCAAACGGGAGCTCACCGGGGAGCTGTTTTTT,CASSPSLTSKRELTGELFF
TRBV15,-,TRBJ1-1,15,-,TGTGCCACCAGCAGAGCTATACAGGGGAACACTGAAGCTTTCTTT,CATSRAIQGNTEAFF
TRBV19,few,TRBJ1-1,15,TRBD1,TGTGCCAGTAGTATCGGGACAGGGGGAAACACTGAAGCTTTCTTT,CASSIGTGGNTEAFF
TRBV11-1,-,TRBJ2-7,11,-,TGTGCCAGCAGCCGGGGTACCCAGCAGTACTTC,CASSRGTQQYF
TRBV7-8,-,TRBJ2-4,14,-,TGTGCCAGCAGCCCGGGAACAGCCAAAAACATTCAGTACTTC,CASSPGTAKNIQYF
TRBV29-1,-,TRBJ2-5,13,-,TGCAGCGTTGAGGTACAGGTTCGAGAGACCCAGTACTTC,CSVEVQVRETQYF
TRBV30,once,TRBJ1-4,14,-,TGTGCCTGGAGTGTAGGGGGAGCTAATGAAAAACTGTTTTTT,CAWSVGGANEKLFF
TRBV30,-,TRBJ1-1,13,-,TGTGCCTGGAGTCGGAGGTCGGACACTGAAGCTTTCTTT,CAWSRRSDTEAFF
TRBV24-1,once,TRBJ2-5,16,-,TGTGCCACCAGTGATTCCAGGGGCAACCCCCAAGAGACCCAGTACTTC,CATSDSRGNPQETQYF
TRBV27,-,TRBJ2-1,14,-,TGTGCCAGTTCCTCGGGTTTTGTCTCGGATGAGCAGTTCTTC,CASSSGFVSDEQFF
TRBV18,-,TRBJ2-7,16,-,TGTGCCAGCTCACCAGGAGGGGGCTTGCTTGGCTACGAGCAGTACTTC,CASSPGGGLLGYEQYF
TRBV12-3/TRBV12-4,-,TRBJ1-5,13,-,TGTGCCAGCAGTTTATCCCTCTATCAGCCCCAGCATTTT,CASSLSLYQPQHF
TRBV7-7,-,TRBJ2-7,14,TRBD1,TGTGCCAGCAGCTCCGGGACAGAGAGCTACGAGCAGTACTTC,CASSSGTESYEQYF
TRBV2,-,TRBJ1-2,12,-,TGTGCCAGCAGGTATACCGAGTATGGCTACACCTTC,CASRYTEYGYTF
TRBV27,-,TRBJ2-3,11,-,TGTGCCAGCACCCTCACAGATACGCAGTATTTT,CASTLTDTQYF
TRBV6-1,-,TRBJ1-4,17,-,TGTGCCAGCAGTGAAGCCCCAGGAGGGAAGTCGGCTGAAAAACTGTTTTTT,CASSEAPGGKSAEKLFF
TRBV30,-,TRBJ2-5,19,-,TGTGCCTGGAGTGTAAAAGTGGTGGTAGCGGAACCGGTAGGGGAGACCCAGTACTTC,CAWSVKVVVAEPVGETQYF
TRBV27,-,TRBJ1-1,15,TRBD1,TGTGCCAGCGGACCTGACAGGGGGCGGAACACTGAAGCTTTCTTT,CASGPDRGRNTEAFF
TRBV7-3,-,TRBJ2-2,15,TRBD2,TGTGCCAGCAGCTTGGGACTAGCGGGAACCGGGGAGCTGTTTTTT,CASSLGLAGTGELFF
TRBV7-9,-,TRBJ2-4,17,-,TGTGCCAGCAGCTTAGCGCTTCGGGGATATAGCAAAAACATTCAGTACTTC,CASSLALRGYSKNIQYF
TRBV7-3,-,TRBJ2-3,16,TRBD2,TGTGCCAGCAGCCTCTGGGCGGGAGGGCCACCAGATACGCAGTATTTT,CASSLWAGGPPDTQYF
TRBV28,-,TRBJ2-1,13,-,TGTGCCAGTGGGTCCCCGGGAGAGTCTGAGCAGTTCTTC,CASGSPGESEQFF
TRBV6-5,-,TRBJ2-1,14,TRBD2,TGTGCCAGCAAGTCTAGCGGGAGGTACAATGAGCAGTTCTTC,CASKSSGRYNEQFF
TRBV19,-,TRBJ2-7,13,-,TGTGCCAGTAGTATTACATTGACCTACGAGCAGTACTTC,CASSITLTYEQYF
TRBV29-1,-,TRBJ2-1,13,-,TGCAGCACTTTGCCCTCGGCCGCGGGTGAGCAGTTCTTC,CSTLPSAAGEQFF
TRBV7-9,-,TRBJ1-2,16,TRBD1,TGTGCCAGCAGCTCAACCTCCGGGACAGAAGACTATGGCTACACCTTC,CASSSTSGTEDYGYTF
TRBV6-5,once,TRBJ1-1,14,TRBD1,TGTGCCAGCAGGCGAGGGACAGGGGGAACTGAAGCTTTCTTT,CASRRGTGGTEAFF
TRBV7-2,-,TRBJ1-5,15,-,TGTGCCAGCAGCTTATCTTCCGCAGGCAATCAGCCCCAGCATTTT,CASSLSSAGNQPQHF
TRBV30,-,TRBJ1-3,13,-,TGTGCCTGGAGTGTACTAGCTGGAAACACCATATATTTT,CAWSVLAGNTIYF
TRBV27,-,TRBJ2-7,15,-,TGTGCCAGCAGTCCGACGACAGGAGTGACCTACGAGCAGTACTTC,CASSPTTGVTYEQYF
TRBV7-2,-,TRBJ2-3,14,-,TGTGCCAGCAGCTTAACACTAGTAACAGATACGCAGTATTTT,CASSLTLVTDTQYF
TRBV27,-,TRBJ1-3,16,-,TGTGCCAGCAGTCCCGCCTCGGGGGTTTACGGAAACACCATATATTTT,CASSPASGVYGNTIYF
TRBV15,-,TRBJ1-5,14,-,TGTGCCACTTCAACCGGGATACTAGATCAGCCCCAGCATTTT,CATSTGILDQPQHF
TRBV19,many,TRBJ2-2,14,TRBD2,TGTGCCACAATGGGAGGGTCCTCCACCGGGGAGCTGTTTTTT,CATMGGSSTGELFF
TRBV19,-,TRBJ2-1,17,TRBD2,TGTGCCAGTAGCGCCAGACCAAGCGGGAGCTCCTACAATGAGCAGTTCTTC,CASSARPSGSSYNEQFF
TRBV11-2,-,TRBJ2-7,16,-,TGTGCCAGCAGCTTAGACTCCTTAGCAGGGCTTATGAAGCAGTACTTC,CASSLDSLAGLMKQYF
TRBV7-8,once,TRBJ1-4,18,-,TGTGCCAGCAGCCCCGGGGGTCAGGTTGGTCCTGCTAATGAAAAACTGTTTTTT,CASSPGGQVGPANEKLFF
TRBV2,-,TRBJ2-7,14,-,TGTGCCAGCAGTGAAGCCATGGGGGGTTACGAGCAGTACTTC,CASSEAMGGYEQYF
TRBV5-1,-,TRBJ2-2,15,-,TGCGCCAGCAGCTTGATGTTAGGGGGAACCGGGGAGCTGTTTTTT,CASSLMLGGTGELFF
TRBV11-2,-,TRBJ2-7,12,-,TGTGCCAGCAGCCAGGGGTGGGCCGAGCAGTACTTC,CASSQGWAEQYF
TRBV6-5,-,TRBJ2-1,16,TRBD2,TGTGCCAGCAGTTACCTTCGGGGGGGGTCCTACAATGAGCAGTTCTTC,CASSYLRGGSYNEQFF
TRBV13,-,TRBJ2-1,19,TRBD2,TGTGCCAGCAGCTTAGGCCGCGGACTAGCGGGAGGGCCGTACAATGAGCAGTTCTTC,CASSLGRGLAGGPYNEQFF